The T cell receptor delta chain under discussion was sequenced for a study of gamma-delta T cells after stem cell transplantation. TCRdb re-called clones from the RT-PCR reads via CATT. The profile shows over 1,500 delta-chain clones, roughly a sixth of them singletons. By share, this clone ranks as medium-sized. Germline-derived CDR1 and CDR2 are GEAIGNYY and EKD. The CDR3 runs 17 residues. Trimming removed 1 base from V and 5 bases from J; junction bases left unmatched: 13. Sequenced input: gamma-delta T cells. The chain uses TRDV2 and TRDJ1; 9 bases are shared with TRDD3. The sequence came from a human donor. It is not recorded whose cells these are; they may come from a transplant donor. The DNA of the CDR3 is TGTGCCTGTGACACTTTGGGCGGACTGGGGGACAAGGATAAACTCATCTTT. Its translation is CACDTLGGLGDKDKLIF.